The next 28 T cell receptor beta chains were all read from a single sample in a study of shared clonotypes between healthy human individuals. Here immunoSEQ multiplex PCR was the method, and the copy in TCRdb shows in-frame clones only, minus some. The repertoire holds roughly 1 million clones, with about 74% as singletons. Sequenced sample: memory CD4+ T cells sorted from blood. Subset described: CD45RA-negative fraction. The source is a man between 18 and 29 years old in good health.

In nucleotides, the CDR3 is TGTGCCAGCAGCGGGATGGGGGGGCTAGGTGGTGAGCAGTTCTTC. This encodes CASSGMGGLGGEQFF. The rearrangement uses TRBV5-4 and TRBJ2-1; TRBD2 is a possible D gene (7 bases). V was cut by 4 bases and J by 9 bases, with 20 bases left in between. CDR1 SGHNT and CDR2 YYREEE come from the germline V gene (reference sequence). The CDR3 spans 15 residues. The entire variable domain, with the rest obtained from reference TRBV5-4 and TRBJ2-1, is as follows: ETGVTQSPTHLIKTRGQQVTLRCSSQSGHNTVSWYQQALGQGPQFIFQYYREEENGRGNFPPRFSGLQFPNYSSELNVNALELDDSALYLCASSGMGGLGGEQFFGPGTRLTVL.

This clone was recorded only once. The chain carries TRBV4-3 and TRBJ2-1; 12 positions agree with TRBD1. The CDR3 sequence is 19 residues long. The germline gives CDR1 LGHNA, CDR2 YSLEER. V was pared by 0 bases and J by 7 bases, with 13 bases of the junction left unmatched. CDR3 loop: CASSQDLWSGTGGRNEQFF. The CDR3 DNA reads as TGCGCCAGCAGCCAAGATCTCTGGTCCGGGACAGGGGGCAGGAATGAGCAGTTCTTC.

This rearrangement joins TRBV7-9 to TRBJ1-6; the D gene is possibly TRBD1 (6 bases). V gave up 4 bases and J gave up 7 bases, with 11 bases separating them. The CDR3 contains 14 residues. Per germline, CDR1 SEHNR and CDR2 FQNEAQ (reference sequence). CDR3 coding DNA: TGTGCCAGCAGCTACGACAGGATCAATTCACCCCTCCACTTT. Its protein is CASSYDRINSPLHF. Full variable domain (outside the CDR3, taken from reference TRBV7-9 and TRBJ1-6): DTGVSQNPRHKITKRGQNVTFRCDPISEHNRLYWYRQTLGQGPEFLTYFQNEAQLEKSRLLSDRFSAERPKGSFSTLEIQRTEQGDSAMYLCASSYDRINSPLHFGNGTRLTVT.

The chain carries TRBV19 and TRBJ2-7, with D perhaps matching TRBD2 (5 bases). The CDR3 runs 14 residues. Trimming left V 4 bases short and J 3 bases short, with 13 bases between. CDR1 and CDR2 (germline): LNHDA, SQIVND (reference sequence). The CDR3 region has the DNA TGTGCCAGTAGTAGCCGGGGATCTCTCTACGAGCAGTACTTC. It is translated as CASSSRGSLYEQYF.

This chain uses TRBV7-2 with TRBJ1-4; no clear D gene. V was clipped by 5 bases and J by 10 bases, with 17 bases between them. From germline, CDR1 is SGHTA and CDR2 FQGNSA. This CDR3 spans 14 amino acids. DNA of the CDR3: TGTGCCAGCAGCCCAATGGATGGCTCTGCAAAACTGTTTTTT. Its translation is CASSPMDGSAKLFF.

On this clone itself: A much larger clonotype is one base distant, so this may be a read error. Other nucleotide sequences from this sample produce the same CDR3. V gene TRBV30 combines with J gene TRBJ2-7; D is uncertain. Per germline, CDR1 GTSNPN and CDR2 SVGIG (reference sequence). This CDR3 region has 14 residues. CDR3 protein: CAWSVPMKHYEQYF. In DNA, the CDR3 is TGTGCTTGGAGTGTACCCATGAAACACTACGAGCAGTACTTC.

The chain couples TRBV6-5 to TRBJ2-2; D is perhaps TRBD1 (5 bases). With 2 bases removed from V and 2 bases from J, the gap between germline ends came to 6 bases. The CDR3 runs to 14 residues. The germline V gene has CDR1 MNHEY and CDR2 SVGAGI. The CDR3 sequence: CASSYDRNTGELFF. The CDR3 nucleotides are TGTGCCAGCAGTTACGACAGAAACACCGGGGAGCTGTTTTTT.

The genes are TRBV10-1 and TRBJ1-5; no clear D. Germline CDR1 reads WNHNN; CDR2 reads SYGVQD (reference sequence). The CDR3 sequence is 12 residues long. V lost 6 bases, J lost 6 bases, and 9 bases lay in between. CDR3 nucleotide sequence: TGCGCCAGCAGCGACATCGGTCAGCCCCAGCATTTT. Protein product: CASSDIGQPQHF.

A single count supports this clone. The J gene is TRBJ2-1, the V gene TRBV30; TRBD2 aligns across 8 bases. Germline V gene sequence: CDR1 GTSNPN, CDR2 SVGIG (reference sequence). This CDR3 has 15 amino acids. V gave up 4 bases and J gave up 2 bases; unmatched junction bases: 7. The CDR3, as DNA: TGTGCCTGGACCCCGAGCGGGGGAACCTACAATGAGCAGTTCTTC. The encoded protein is CAWTPSGGTYNEQFF.

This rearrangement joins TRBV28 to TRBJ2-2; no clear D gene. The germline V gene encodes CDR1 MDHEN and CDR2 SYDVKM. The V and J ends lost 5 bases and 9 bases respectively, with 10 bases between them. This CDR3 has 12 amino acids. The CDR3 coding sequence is TGTGCCAGCAGTACCCGCGTCCGGGAGCTGTTTTTT. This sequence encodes CASSTRVRELFF.

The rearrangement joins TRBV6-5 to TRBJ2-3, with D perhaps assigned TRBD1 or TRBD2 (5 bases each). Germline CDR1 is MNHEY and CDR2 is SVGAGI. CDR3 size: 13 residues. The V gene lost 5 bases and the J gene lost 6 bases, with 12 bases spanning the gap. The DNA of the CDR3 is TGTGCCAGCAGTAGAGGGGATTTGGATACGCAGTATTTT. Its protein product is CASSRGDLDTQYF.

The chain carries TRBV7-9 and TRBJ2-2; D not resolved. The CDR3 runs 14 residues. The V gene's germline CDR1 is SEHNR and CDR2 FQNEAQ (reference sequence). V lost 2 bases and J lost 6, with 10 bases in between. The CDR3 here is CASSLPEPPGELFF. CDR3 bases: TGTGCCAGCAGCTTACCCGAGCCTCCCGGGGAGCTGTTTTTT.

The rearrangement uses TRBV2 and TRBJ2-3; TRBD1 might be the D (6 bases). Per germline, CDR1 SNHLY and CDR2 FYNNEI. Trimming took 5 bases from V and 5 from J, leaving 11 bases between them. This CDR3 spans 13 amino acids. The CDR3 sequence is CASSLRGGDTQYF. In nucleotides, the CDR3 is TGTGCCAGCAGTCTGAGAGGGGGAGATACGCAGTATTTT.

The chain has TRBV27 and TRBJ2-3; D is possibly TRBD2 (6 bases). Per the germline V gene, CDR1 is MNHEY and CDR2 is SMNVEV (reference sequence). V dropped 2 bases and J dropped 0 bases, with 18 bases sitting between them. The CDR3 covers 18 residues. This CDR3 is CASSLVGLGLESTDTQYF. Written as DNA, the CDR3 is TGTGCCAGCAGTTTAGTAGGCTTGGGACTGGAAAGCACAGATACGCAGTATTTT.

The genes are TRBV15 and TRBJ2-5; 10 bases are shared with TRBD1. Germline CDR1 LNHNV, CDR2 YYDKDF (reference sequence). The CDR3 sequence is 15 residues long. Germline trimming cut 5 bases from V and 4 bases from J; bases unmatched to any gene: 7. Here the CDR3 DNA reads TGTGCCACCAGCCCCCGGGACAGGGGTGGAGAGACCCAGTACTTC. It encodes CATSPRDRGGETQYF.

The CDR3 coding sequence is TGTGCCAGCAGCCGGATCCGGGACACAGATACGCAGTATTTT. It is translated as CASSRIRDTDTQYF. The J gene is TRBJ2-3, the V gene TRBV14; possible D gene TRBD2, 5 bases. The V end lost 4 bases, the J end lost 2 bases, and 10 bases lay between the germline ends. CDR1 and CDR2 (germline): SGHDN, FVKESK. The CDR3 has 14 residues.

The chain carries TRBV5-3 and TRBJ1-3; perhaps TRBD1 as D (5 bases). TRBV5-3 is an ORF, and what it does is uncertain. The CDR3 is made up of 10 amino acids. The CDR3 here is CVQAGETIYF. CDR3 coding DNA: TGTGTTCAAGCGGGGGAAACCATATATTTT.

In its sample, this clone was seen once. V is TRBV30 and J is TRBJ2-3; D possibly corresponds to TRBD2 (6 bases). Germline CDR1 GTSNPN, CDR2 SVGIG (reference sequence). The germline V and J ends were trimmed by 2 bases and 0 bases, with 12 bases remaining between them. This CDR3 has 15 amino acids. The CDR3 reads CAWSRAGISTDTQYF. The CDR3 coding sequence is TGTGCCTGGAGTCGGGCGGGGATAAGCACAGATACGCAGTATTTT.

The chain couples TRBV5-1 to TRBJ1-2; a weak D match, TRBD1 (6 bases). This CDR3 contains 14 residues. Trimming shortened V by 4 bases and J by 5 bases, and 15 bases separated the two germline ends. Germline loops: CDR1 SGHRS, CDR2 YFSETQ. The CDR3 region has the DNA TGCGCCAGCAGCCCGAATACAGGGAATTATGGCTACACCTTC. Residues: CASSPNTGNYGYTF.

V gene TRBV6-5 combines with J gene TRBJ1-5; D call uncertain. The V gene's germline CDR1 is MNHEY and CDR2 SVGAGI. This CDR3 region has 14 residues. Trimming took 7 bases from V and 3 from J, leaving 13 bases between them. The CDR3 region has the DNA TGTGCCAGCAACCCGGGCTTTAACAATCAGCCCCAGCATTTT. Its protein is CASNPGFNNQPQHF.

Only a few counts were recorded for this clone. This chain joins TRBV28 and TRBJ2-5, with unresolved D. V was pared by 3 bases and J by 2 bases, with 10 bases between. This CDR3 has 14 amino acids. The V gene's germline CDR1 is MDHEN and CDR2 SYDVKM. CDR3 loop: CASSLLGAQETQYF. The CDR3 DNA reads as TGTGCCAGCAGTTTGCTCGGCGCGCAAGAGACCCAGTACTTC.

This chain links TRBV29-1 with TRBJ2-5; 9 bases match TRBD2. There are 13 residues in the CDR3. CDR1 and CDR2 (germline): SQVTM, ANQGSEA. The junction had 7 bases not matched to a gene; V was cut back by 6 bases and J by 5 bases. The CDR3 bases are TGCAGCGTAGCGGGACTAGCTACCGAGACCCAGTACTTC. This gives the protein CSVAGLATETQYF.

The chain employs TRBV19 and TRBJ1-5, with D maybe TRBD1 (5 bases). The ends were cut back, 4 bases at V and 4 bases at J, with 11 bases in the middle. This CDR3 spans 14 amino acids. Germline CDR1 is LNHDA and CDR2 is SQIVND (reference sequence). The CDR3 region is CASSTAAGNQPQHF. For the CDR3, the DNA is TGTGCCAGTAGTACAGCCGCAGGGAATCAGCCCCAGCATTTT.

The CDR3 coding sequence is TGTGCCAGCAGCGTTGAGGGGGCAGGCTCCTCACCCCTCCACTTT. Translation gives CASSVEGAGSSPLHF. The gene calls are TRBV9 and TRBJ1-6; 7 bases fit TRBD1. This CDR3 is built from 15 residues. Trimming at V came to 2 bases and at J to 10 bases, leaving 9 bases not matched to a gene. Germline V CDR1 and CDR2: SGDLS, YYNGEE.

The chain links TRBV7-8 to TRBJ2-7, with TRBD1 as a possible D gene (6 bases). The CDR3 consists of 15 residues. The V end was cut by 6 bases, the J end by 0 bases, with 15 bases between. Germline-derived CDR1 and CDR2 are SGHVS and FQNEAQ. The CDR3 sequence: CASRNTQGPSYEQYF. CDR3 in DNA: TGTGCCAGCAGGAACACACAGGGTCCCTCCTACGAGCAGTACTTC.

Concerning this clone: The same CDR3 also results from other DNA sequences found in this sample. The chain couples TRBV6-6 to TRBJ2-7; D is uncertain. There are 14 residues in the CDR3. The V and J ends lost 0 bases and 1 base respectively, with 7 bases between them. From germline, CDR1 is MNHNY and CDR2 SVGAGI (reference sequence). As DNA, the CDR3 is TGTGCCAGCAGTTACTCCACGGCTTCCTACGAGCAGTACTTC. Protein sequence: CASSYSTASYEQYF.

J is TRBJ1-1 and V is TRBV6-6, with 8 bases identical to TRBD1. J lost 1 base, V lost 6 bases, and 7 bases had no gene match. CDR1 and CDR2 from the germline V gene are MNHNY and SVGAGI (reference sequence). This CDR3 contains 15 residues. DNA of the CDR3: TGTGCCAGCAGGAAGGATGACAGGGGGAACACTGAAGCTTTCTTT. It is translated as CASRKDDRGNTEAFF.

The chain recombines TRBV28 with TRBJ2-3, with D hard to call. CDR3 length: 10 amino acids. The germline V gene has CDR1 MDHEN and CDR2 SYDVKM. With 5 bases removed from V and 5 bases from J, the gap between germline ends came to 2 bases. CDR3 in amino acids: CASSKDTQYF. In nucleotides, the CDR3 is TGTGCCAGCAGTAAAGATACGCAGTATTTT.